This TCR beta chain was sequenced during a study of cytomegalovirus exposure and HLA in healthy donors. About the research overall: Out of around 360 genotyped donors, 81% belonged to the Caucasian-associated ancestry cluster. Findings and caveats of the study: For TCR beta chains, V- and J-gene trimming was later linked to a missense DCLRE1C variant. Previous analysis showed most TCR beta V segments were productive about 87% or about 30% of the time. One cluster of highly shared sequence variants probably arose as a sequencing artifact.

On this clone itself: Its antigen is as yet unknown.

There are 12 residues in the CDR3. J lost 5 bases, V lost 8 bases, and 5 bases had no gene match. The V gene's germline CDR1 is LNHDA and CDR2 SQIVND (reference sequence). Vbeta (60) and Jbeta (13) primers were used in the PCR. Repertoires were generated with immunoSEQ multiplex PCR, while TCRdb's copy carries only in-frame clones and drops some. The sample has about 130,000 clones, approximately 68% seen once. This chain uses TRBV19 with TRBJ1-1, with TRBD1 matching over 7 bases. The sequenced material came from PBMCs. The receptor's source is a man aged 25 to 45 in good health and CMV-seropositive. The CDR3 region has the DNA TGTGCCAGTGACACAGGGGTAACTGAAGCTTTCTTT. Its protein product is CASDTGVTEAFF.